The source of this T cell receptor (beta chain) is a study of shared clonotypes between healthy human individuals. From germline, CDR1 is SEHNR and CDR2 FQNEAQ (reference sequence). This CDR3 comprises 15 residues. As concerns this clone: Germline is not matched at one junction end, which may reflect a read error.

Generated by immunoSEQ multiplex PCR, the TCRdb table keeps only in-frame clones and is missing some. The top ten clones hold 1.5% of a sample with about 1 million clones, about 77% of them seen once. This TCR was recovered from a man between 18 and 29 years old in good health. The sample comprised memory CD4+ T cells sorted from blood. Regarding subset: CD45RA-negative fraction. The chain joins TRBV7-9 to TRBJ1-2; D not resolved. The chain's CDR3 is CASSSASAGTYTASF. The CDR3 bases are TGTGCCAGCAGCTCGGCCTCGGCCGGAACCTACACTGCCTCCTTC.